What follows are 10 T cell receptor beta chains derived from one specimen sequenced in a study of T cell therapy after organ transplantation. Time point: 4-8 weeks after completion of therapy. Antigen specificity for these receptors is unknown. This table comes from immunoSEQ multiplex PCR, and its TCRdb copy is limited to in-frame clones, with some not included. This table holds 4,000 to 6,000 clones, roughly two thirds found once. This material consisted of CD8+ T cells from blood, taken after autologous CMV-specific T cell therapy. All receptors come from a human patient who had received a solid organ transplant and had CMV disease. Some T cells may be graft donor cells.

There are a few counts of this clone. This rearrangement joins TRBV5-6 to TRBJ2-6; 9 bases are shared with TRBD1. From germline, CDR1 is SGHDT and CDR2 YYEEEE. V shed 2 bases and J 4 bases; nucleotides not matched to a gene: 13. CDR3 length equals 19 residues. The chain's CDR3 is CASSFGVGQGIPGANVLTF. The CDR3 DNA reads TGTGCCAGCAGCTTTGGAGTGGGACAGGGAATTCCCGGGGCCAACGTCCTGACTTTC.

By sample share, this clone is medium-sized. This chain connects TRBV28 to TRBJ2-7; a possible D gene is TRBD1 (5 bases). The V end was cut by 2 bases, the J end by 0 bases, with 8 bases between. The germline V gene encodes CDR1 MDHEN and CDR2 SYDVKM. There are 14 residues in the CDR3. CDR3 protein: CASSLTGTSYEQYF. The CDR3 DNA follows: TGTGCCAGCAGTTTAACAGGAACCTCCTACGAGCAGTACTTC.

The rearrangement uses TRBV7-6 and TRBJ2-5; maybe TRBD1 (5 bases). V lost 5 bases and J 4 bases, leaving 11 bases between the germline ends. From germline, CDR1 is SGHVS and CDR2 FNYEAQ. CDR3 length: 13 residues. CDR3 DNA sequence: TGTGCCAGCAGCGTTGACAGTTCAGAGACCCAGTACTTC. This encodes CASSVDSSETQYF.

V gene TRBV4-2 combines with J gene TRBJ2-2, with unresolved D. Germline CDR1 reads LGHNA; CDR2 reads YNFKEQ. Deletions cut 0 bases from V and 1 base from J, with 9 bases between. The CDR3 contains 16 residues. The CDR3 bases are TGTGCCAGCAGCCAAGAAGGAAGGTGGAACACCGGGGAGCTGTTTTTT. It specifies CASSQEGRWNTGELFF.

Judged by abundance, this clone is medium-sized. The chain combines TRBV30 with TRBJ2-7; D call uncertain. V lost 0 bases, J lost 2 bases, and 14 bases lay in between. The germline gives CDR1 GTSNPN, CDR2 SVGIG (reference sequence). The CDR3 length is 15 residues. For the CDR3, the DNA is TGTGCCTGGAGTGTAAATAAGGTCAGCCCCTACGAGCAGTACTTC. Protein product: CAWSVNKVSPYEQYF.

The chain has TRBV5-1 and TRBJ2-1; TRBD2 aligns across 8 bases. With 3 bases clipped from V and 7 bases from J, the junction kept 15 bases outside the gene matches. This CDR3 is 17 amino acids long. Per germline, CDR1 SGHRS and CDR2 YFSETQ. The CDR3 DNA reads TGCGCCAGCAGCTCCTGGGGTAGCGGGATCCAGGGGAATGAGCAGTTCTTC. This translates into CASSSWGSGIQGNEQFF.

V and J are TRBV6-9 and TRBJ2-2; D is possibly TRBD1 (7 bases). This CDR3 has 21 amino acids. The germline gives CDR1 MNHGY, CDR2 SVAAGI. V lost 6 bases and J 2 bases, leaving 31 bases between the germline ends. The CDR3 region has the DNA TGTGCCAGCAGGGGGGGACAGCTCCCTCTACCCCCCATTCGTAACACCGGGGAGCTGTTTTTT. Translated: CASRGGQLPLPPIRNTGELFF.

The sample holds a few counts of this clone. This chain links TRBV28 with TRBJ1-4; D might be TRBD1 (5 bases). Germline V gene data show CDR1 as MDHEN and CDR2 as SYDVKM. The CDR3 has 15 amino acids. V dropped 3 bases and J dropped 7 bases, with 15 bases sitting between them. This chain's CDR3 is CASSFRKDGGEKLFF. DNA of the CDR3: TGTGCCAGCAGTTTTCGAAAGGACGGGGGTGAAAAACTGTTTTTT.

J is TRBJ2-5 and V is TRBV28; 7 positions match TRBD1. This CDR3 comprises 15 residues. CDR1 is MDHEN, CDR2 SYDVKM, per germline. V was clipped by 4 bases and J by 0 bases; unmatched bases: 5. This chain's CDR3 is CASSSRDSYQETQYF. As DNA, the CDR3 is TGTGCCAGCAGTTCCCGGGACAGCTACCAAGAGACCCAGTACTTC. Based on the CDR3 plus reference TRBV28 and TRBJ2-5, the full variable domain is DVKVTQSSRYLVKRTGEKVFLECVQDMDHENMFWYRQDPGLGLRLIYFSYDVKMKEKGDIPEGYSVSREKKERFSLILESASTNQTSMYLCASSSRDSYQETQYFGPGTRLLVL.

This clone has only a few counts. This chain joins TRBV11-2 and TRBJ1-1, with unresolved D. This CDR3 region has 17 residues. Trimming removed 5 bases at V and 0 bases at J, with 19 bases between. The germline V gene encodes CDR1 SGHAT and CDR2 FQNNGV. The CDR3 reads CASSPDVREYLNTEAFF. DNA for the CDR3: TGTGCCAGCAGCCCCGATGTTAGGGAATATCTGAACACTGAAGCTTTCTTT. Full variable domain (outside the CDR3, taken from reference TRBV11-2 and TRBJ1-1): EAGVAQSPRYKIIEKRQSVAFWCNPISGHATLYWYQQILGQGPKLLIQFQNNGVVDDSQLPKDRFSAERLKGVDSTLKIQPAKLEDSAVYLCASSPDVREYLNTEAFFGQGTRLTVV.